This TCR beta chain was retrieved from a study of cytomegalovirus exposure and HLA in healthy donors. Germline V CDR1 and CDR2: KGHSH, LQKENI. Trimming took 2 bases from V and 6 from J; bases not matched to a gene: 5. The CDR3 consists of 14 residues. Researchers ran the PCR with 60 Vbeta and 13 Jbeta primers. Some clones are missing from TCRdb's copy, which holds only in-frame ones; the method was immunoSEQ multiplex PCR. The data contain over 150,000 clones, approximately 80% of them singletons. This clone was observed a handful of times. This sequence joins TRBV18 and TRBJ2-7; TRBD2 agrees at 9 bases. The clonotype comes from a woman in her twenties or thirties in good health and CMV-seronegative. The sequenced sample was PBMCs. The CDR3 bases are TGTGCCAGCTCACCAGGGACTAGCCGTGGCGAGCAGTACTTC. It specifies CASSPGTSRGEQYF.